A single sample gave rise to the 21 T cell receptor beta chains below, sequenced in a study of cytomegalovirus exposure and HLA in healthy donors. The PCR used 60 Vbeta and 13 Jbeta primers. Sequenced by immunoSEQ multiplex PCR; TCRdb stores in-frame clones only, minus some. Here the sample spans about 130,000 clones, 75% to 85% being singletons. The sequenced material came from PBMCs. All receptors derive from a young woman in good health and CMV-seropositive.

DNA for the CDR3: TGCGCCAGCAGCTTGGTTTTAGACACTGAAGCTTTCTTT. Protein: CASSLVLDTEAFF. This chain connects TRBV5-1 to TRBJ1-1; no clear D. V lost 0 bases to trimming and J lost 3 bases, with 6 bases between them. This CDR3 region has 13 residues. The germline V gene has CDR1 SGHRS and CDR2 YFSETQ.

The chain joins TRBV9 to TRBJ2-7; D possibly corresponds to TRBD2 (6 bases). Germline V gives CDR1 SGDLS, CDR2 YYNGEE. The CDR3 is 15 residues long. V dropped 0 bases and J dropped 0 bases, with 10 bases sitting between them. CDR3 sequence: CASSVGDSSSYEQYF. The DNA for the CDR3 is TGTGCCAGCAGCGTAGGGGACTCAAGCTCCTACGAGCAGTACTTC.

The rearrangement links TRBV27 to TRBJ2-5; a possible D gene is TRBD2 (5 bases). The J call may be wrong; the DNA end is better matched by TRBJ2-7. Germline V gene sequence: CDR1 MNHEY, CDR2 SMNVEV (reference sequence). CDR3 length: 13 residues. CDR3 in DNA: TGTGCCAGCAGTCGGACTTCGACCTACGAGCAGTACTTC. This encodes CASSRTSTYEQYF.

CDR3 residues: CASSSRPSGATGELFF. As DNA, the CDR3 is TGTGCCAGCTCCTCAAGGCCTAGCGGGGCCACCGGGGAGCTGTTTTTT. The rearrangement links TRBV18 to TRBJ2-2; 9 bases match TRBD2. V shed 6 bases, J shed 4 bases, and the junction held 9 bases outside the gene matches. CDR1 KGHSH and CDR2 LQKENI come from the germline V gene. The length of the CDR3 is 16 residues.

This clone turned up a few times. The chain uses TRBV7-9 and TRBJ1-5; 7 bases align to TRBD1. CDR1 is SEHNR and CDR2 is FQNEAQ in the germline V gene (reference sequence). The trim removed 3 bases at V and 2 bases at J, leaving 4 bases unmatched. The CDR3 consists of 15 residues. CDR3 coding DNA: TGTGCCAGCAGCTTTGGGCAGGGGGGCAATCAGCCCCAGCATTTT. Encoded protein: CASSFGQGGNQPQHF.

The CDR3 nucleotides read TGCAGCGTTGGGGCGGGCGGCACAGATACGCAGTATTTT. Translated: CSVGAGGTDTQYF. This sequence joins TRBV29-1 and TRBJ2-3; tentative D call: TRBD2 (5 bases). The CDR3 contains 13 residues. The V and J ends lost 4 bases and 1 base respectively, with 9 bases between them. CDR1 is SQVTM, CDR2 ANQGSEA, per germline.

The chain employs TRBV11-2 and TRBJ2-3, with D perhaps matching TRBD2 (7 bases). V was pared by 5 bases and J by 2 bases, with 20 bases between. This CDR3 region has 17 residues. Looked up from germline, CDR1 is SGHAT and CDR2 is FQNNGV. CDR3 sequence (DNA): TGTGCCAGCAGCCCCTTTAGGGCGGGGGCCTCCACAGATACGCAGTATTTT. This sequence encodes CASSPFRAGASTDTQYF. The whole variable domain, filled in from reference TRBV11-2 and TRBJ2-3, reads EAGVAQSPRYKIIEKRQSVAFWCNPISGHATLYWYQQILGQGPKLLIQFQNNGVVDDSQLPKDRFSAERLKGVDSTLKIQPAKLEDSAVYLCASSPFRAGASTDTQYFGPGTRLTVL.

The chain carries TRBV5-1 and TRBJ1-2, with D maybe TRBD1 (5 bases). CDR3 size: 14 residues. V dropped 3 bases and J dropped 5 bases, with 14 bases sitting between them. Germline lookup yields CDR1 SGHRS and CDR2 YFSETQ. CDR3 amino acids: CASSSNLAGYGYTF. The CDR3 nucleotides read TGCGCCAGCAGCTCAAACCTGGCAGGGTATGGCTACACCTTC.

CDR3 sequence: CASSFPVDRMNTEAFF. The CDR3 DNA sequence: TGTGCCAGCAGCTTCCCCGTCGACAGAATGAACACTGAAGCTTTCTTT. This rearrangement joins TRBV13 to TRBJ1-1; perhaps TRBD1 as D (5 bases). Germline assignment: CDR1 PRHDT and CDR2 FYEKMQ (reference sequence). The CDR3 extends over 16 amino acids. V was pared by 3 bases and J by 0 bases, with 14 bases between.

The chain links TRBV25-1 to TRBJ2-3; maybe TRBD1 (9 bases). Per germline, CDR1 MGHDK and CDR2 SYGVNS. This CDR3 region has 16 residues. The germline V and J ends were trimmed by 8 bases and 4 bases, with 22 bases remaining between them. Written as DNA, the CDR3 is TGTGCCAGCTGGCGGGGGGTACAGGGGGCCCCAGATACGCAGTATTTT. Translating gives CASWRGVQGAPDTQYF.

J is TRBJ2-5 and V is TRBV9; 10 bases align to TRBD2. Germline V gives CDR1 SGDLS, CDR2 YYNGEE. The trim removed 1 base at V and 3 bases at J, leaving 0 bases unmatched. The CDR3 totals 14 residues. The CDR3 nucleotides are TGTGCCAGCAGCGTACTAGCGGGGGAAGAGACCCAGTACTTC. This gives the protein CASSVLAGEETQYF.

The V gene is TRBV7-9, the J gene TRBJ2-5, with D possibly TRBD2 on 6 matching bases. Trimming stripped 1 base from V and 9 bases from J, with 9 bases between. This CDR3 is 12 amino acids long. Germline CDR1 SEHNR, CDR2 FQNEAQ (reference sequence). The CDR3 DNA sequence: TGTGCCAGCAGCTTAGGGGGGGAGGCCCAGTACTTC. Amino acid sequence: CASSLGGEAQYF.

This clone was found once. The rearrangement links TRBV29-1 to TRBJ1-1; D is undetermined. Germline loops: CDR1 SQVTM, CDR2 ANQGSEA. The V gene lost 3 bases and the J gene lost 6 bases, with 14 bases spanning the gap. The CDR3 runs to 13 residues. CDR3 in DNA: TGCAGCGTTGACAGTGACACAAAACCTGAAGCTTTCTTT. This sequence encodes CSVDSDTKPEAFF.

J is TRBJ2-2 and V is TRBV30; unclear D gene. The V gene lost 2 bases and the J gene lost 6 bases, with 10 bases spanning the gap. Germline-derived CDR1 and CDR2 are GTSNPN and SVGIG (reference sequence). CDR3 length equals 13 residues. CDR3 DNA: TGTGCCTGGAGTCAGACTTATCCCGGGGAGCTGTTTTTT. This encodes CAWSQTYPGELFF.

The chain has TRBV30 and TRBJ1-5; TRBD1 matches 7 bases. V gave up 0 bases and J gave up 7 bases; unmatched junction bases: 0. Germline CDR1 GTSNPN, CDR2 SVGIG (reference sequence). The CDR3 sequence is 12 residues long. The CDR3 region is CAWSVQGQPQHF. In DNA, the CDR3 is TGTGCCTGGAGTGTACAGGGGCAGCCCCAGCATTTT.

The chain links TRBV27 to TRBJ1-5; the match to TRBD1 covers 8 bases. V lost 7 bases and J lost 5; bases outside the gene matches: 10. The CDR3 consists of 15 residues. CDR1 MNHEY and CDR2 SMNVEV come from the germline V gene (reference sequence). The CDR3 DNA sequence: TGTGCCAGCAAACGAGAGACAGGGGCGGATCAGCCCCAGCATTTT. It specifies CASKRETGADQPQHF.

The V and J genes are TRBV6-6 and TRBJ2-2; TRBD1 agrees at 10 bases. V shed 5 bases and J 7 bases; nucleotides not matched to a gene: 7. Germline assignment: CDR1 MNHNY and CDR2 SVGAGI (reference sequence). The CDR3 runs 15 residues. The CDR3 loop is CASSPGTGEGGELFF. CDR3 sequence (DNA): TGTGCCAGCAGTCCTGGGACAGGGGAGGGCGGGGAGCTGTTTTTT.

The chain links TRBV28 to TRBJ1-2, with D hard to call. The CDR3 contains 15 residues. Trimming left V 4 bases short and J 4 bases short, with 16 bases between. Germline CDR1 and CDR2: MDHEN and SYDVKM. The CDR3 loop reads CASSSSLTQIYGYTF. For the CDR3, the DNA is TGTGCCAGCAGTTCGTCCCTGACACAGATCTATGGCTACACCTTC.

V and J are TRBV9 and TRBJ2-5, with 9 nucleotides matching TRBD2. Germline assignment: CDR1 SGDLS and CDR2 YYNGEE. The CDR3 runs to 16 residues. V trimming: 0 bases; J trimming: 4 bases; junction bases outside the gene matches: 7. In nucleotides, the CDR3 is TGTGCCAGCAGCGTAGATGTGCGGGGGGGTGGAGAGACCCAGTACTTC. It codes for CASSVDVRGGGETQYF.

The rearrangement uses TRBV13 and TRBJ2-7; 7 bases map to TRBD2. CDR1 is PRHDT, CDR2 FYEKMQ, per germline (reference sequence). The CDR3 is made up of 18 amino acids. V was clipped by 4 bases and J by 0 bases; unmatched bases: 15. The CDR3, as DNA: TGTGCCAGCAGCTCCGCCCCGGAGGCTAGCGGTGCCTCCTACGAGCAGTACTTC. It codes for CASSSAPEASGASYEQYF.

The chain has TRBV4-1 and TRBJ1-2, with D maybe TRBD1 (6 bases). The CDR3 is 17 amino acids. Germline V gives CDR1 MGHRA, CDR2 YSYEKL. V was cut by 1 base and J by 8 bases, with 23 bases left in between. CDR3 amino acids: CASSQVGRGFGLGGYTF. DNA for the CDR3: TGCGCCAGCAGCCAAGTGGGCAGGGGTTTTGGACTTGGGGGCTACACCTTC.